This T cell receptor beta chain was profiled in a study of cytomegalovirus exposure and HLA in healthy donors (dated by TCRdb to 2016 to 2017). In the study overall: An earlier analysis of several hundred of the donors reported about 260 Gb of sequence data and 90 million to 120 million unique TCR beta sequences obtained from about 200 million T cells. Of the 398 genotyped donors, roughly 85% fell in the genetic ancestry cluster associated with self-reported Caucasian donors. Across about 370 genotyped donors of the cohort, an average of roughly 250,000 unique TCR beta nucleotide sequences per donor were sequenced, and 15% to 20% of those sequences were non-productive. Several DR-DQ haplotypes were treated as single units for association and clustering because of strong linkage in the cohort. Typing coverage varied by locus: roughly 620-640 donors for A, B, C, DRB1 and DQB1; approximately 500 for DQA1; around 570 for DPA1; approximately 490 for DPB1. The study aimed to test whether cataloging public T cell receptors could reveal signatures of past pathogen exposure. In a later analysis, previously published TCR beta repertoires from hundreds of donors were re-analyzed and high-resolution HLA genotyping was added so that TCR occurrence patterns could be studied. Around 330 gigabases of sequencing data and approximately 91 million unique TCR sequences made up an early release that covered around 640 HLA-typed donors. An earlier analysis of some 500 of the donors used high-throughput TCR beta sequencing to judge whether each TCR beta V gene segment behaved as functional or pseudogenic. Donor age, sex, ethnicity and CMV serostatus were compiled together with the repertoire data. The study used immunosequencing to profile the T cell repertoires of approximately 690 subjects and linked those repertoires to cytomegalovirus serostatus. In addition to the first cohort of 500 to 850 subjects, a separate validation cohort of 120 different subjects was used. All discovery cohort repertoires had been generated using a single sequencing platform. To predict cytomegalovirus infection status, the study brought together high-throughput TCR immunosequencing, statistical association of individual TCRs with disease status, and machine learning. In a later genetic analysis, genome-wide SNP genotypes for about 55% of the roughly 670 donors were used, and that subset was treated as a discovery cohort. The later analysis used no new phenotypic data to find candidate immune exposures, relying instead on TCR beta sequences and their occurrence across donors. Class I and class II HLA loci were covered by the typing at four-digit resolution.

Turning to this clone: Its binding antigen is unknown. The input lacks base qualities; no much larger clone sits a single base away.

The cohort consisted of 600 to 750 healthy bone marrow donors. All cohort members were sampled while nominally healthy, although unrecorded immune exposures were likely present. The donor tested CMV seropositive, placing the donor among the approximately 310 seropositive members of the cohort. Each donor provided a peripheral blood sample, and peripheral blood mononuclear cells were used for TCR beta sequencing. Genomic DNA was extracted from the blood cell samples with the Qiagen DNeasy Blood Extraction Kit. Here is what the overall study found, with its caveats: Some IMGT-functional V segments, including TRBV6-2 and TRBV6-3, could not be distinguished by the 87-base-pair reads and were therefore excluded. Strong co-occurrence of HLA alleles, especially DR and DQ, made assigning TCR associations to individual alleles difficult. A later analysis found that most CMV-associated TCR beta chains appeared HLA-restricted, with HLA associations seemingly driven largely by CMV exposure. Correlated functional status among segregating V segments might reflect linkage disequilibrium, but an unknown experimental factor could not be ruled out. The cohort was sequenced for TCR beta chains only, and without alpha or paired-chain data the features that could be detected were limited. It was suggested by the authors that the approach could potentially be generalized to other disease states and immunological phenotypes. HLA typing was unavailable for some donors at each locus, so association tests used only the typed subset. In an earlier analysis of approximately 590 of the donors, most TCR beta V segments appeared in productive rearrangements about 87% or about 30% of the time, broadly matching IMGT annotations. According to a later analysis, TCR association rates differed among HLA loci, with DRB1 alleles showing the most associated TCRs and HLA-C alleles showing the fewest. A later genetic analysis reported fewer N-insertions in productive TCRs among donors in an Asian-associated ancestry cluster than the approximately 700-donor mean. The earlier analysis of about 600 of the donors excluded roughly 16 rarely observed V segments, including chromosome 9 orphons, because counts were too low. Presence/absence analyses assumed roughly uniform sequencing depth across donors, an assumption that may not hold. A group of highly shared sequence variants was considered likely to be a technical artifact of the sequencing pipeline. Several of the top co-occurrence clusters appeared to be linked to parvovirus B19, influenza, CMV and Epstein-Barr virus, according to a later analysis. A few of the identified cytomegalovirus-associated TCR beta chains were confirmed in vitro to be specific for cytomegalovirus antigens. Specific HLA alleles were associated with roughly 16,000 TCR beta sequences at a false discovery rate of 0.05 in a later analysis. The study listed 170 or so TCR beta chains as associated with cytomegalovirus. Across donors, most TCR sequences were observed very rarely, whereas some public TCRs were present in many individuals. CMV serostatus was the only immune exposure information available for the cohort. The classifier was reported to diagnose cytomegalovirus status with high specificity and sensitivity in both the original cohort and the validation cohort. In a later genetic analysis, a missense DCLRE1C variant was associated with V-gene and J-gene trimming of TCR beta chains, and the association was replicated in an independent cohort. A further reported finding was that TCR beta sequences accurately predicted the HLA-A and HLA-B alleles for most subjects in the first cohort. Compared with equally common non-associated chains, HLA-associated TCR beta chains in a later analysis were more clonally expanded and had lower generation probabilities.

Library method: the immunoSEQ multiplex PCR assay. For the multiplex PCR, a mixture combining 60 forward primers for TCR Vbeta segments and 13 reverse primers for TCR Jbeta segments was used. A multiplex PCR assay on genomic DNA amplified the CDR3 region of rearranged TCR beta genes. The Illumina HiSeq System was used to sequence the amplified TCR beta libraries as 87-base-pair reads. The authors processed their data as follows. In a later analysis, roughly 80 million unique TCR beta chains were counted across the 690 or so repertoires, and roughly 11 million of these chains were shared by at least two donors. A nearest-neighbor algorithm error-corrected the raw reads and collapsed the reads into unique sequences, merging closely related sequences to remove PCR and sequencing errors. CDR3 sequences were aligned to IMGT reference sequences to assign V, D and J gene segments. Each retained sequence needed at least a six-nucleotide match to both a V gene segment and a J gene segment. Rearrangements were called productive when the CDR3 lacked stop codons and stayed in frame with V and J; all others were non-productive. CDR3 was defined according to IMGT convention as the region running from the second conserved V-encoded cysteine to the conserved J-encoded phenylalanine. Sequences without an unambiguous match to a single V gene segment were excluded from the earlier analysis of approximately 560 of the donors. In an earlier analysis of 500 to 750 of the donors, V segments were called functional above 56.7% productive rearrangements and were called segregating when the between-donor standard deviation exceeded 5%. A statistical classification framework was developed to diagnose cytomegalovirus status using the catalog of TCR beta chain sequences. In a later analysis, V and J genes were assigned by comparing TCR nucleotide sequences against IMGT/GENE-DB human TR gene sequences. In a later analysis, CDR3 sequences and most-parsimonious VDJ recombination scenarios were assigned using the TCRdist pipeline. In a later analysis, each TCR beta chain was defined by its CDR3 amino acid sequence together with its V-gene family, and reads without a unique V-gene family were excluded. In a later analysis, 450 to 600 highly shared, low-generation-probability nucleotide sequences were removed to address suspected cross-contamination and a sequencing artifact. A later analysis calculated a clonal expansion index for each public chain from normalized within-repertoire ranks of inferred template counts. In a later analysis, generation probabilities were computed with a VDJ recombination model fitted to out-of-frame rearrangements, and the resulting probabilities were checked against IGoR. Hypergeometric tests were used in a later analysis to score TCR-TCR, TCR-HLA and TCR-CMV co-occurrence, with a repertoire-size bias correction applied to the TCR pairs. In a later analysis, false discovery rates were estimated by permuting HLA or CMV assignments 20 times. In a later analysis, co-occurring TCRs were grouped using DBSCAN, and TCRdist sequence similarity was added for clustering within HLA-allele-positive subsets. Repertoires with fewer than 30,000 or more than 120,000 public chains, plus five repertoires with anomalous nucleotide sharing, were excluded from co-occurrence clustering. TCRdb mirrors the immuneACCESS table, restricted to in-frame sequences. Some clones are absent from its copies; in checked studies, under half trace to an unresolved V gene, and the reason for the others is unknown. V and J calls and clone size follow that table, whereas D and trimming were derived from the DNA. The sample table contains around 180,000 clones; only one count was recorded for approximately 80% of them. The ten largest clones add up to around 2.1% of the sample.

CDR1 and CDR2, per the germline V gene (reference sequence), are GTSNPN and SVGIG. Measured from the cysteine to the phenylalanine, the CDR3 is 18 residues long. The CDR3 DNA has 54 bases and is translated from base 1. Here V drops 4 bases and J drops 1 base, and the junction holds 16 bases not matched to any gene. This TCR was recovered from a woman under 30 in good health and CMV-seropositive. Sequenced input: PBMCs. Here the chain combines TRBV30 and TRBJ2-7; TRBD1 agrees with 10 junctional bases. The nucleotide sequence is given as TGTGCCTGGAAACCAGGGGGGAACCGGGACAGGGGTTCCTACGAGCAGTACTTC. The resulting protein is CAWKPGGNRDRGSYEQYF.